This is a list of T cell receptor beta chains from one sample in a study of OX40 agonist ivuxolimab in advanced cancers. Method: immunoSEQ multiplex PCR; TCRdb's copy keeps in-frame clones and lacks some. The sample consists of around 30,000 clones, about four fifths of them appearing once. Source: CD4+ or CD8+ T cells sorted from blood, taken in a trial of the OX40 agonist ivuxolimab. These receptors all stem from an adult with an advanced solid tumor such as melanoma, head and neck, liver or kidney cancer. The CDR3 runs from the conserved cysteine through the conserved F or W. A D gene is named only where the DNA matches it firmly. Clone size is given for some rows only: seen once, a few or many times, or a class if the clone is expanded.

J gene | V gene | D gene | clone size | CDR3 protein | CDR3 DNA
TRBJ2-1 | TRBV7-9 | . | . | CASSFTTYNEQFF | TGTGCCAGCAGCTTTACTACCTACAATGAGCAGTTCTTC
TRBJ2-2 | TRBV7-9 | . | few | CASSLGWAGELFF | TGTGCCAGCAGCTTAGGTTGGGCCGGGGAGCTGTTTTTT
TRBJ2-7 | TRBV6-1 | . | . | CASSDLVDGYEQYF | TGTGCCAGCAGTGATTTGGTGGACGGCTACGAGCAGTACTTC
TRBJ2-3 | TRBV5-4 | . | . | CASRLTSTDTQYF | TGTGCCAGCAGACTTACTAGCACAGATACGCAGTATTTT
TRBJ2-5 | TRBV9 | . | . | CASSPALYQETQYF | TGTGCCAGCAGCCCGGCTTTGTACCAAGAGACCCAGTACTTC
TRBJ1-5 | TRBV4-1 | . | . | CASSRLAPARGMSNQPQHF | TGCGCCAGCAGCCGTCTGGCGCCAGCACGGGGTATGAGCAATCAGCCCCAGCATTTT
TRBJ2-3 | TRBV27 | . | . | CASSPLSGRGDTQYF | TGTGCCAGCAGCCCGCTAAGCGGTAGAGGAGATACGCAGTATTTT
TRBJ2-3 | TRBV19 | TRBD1 | . | CASSNSWTGLAYTQYF | TGTGCCAGTAGTAATAGTTGGACAGGGCTGGCTTATACGCAGTATTTT
TRBJ2-7 | TRBV18 | . | . | CASSPPGGLFYEQYF | TGTGCCAGCTCACCACCGGGGGGGCTGTTTTACGAGCAGTACTTC
TRBJ2-2 | TRBV10-1 | TRBD1 | . | CASSATGTGAGELFF | TGCGCCAGCAGTGCCACCGGGACAGGGGCCGGGGAGCTGTTTTTT
TRBJ2-2 | TRBV5-1 | TRBD1 | . | CASSPGTGGTGELFF | TGCGCCAGCAGCCCGGGGACAGGGGGCACCGGGGAGCTGTTTTTT
TRBJ1-1 | TRBV6-6 | TRBD1 | . | CASSYSTGGTEAFF | TGTGCCAGCAGTTACTCGACAGGGGGCACTGAAGCTTTCTTT
TRBJ1-4 | TRBV2 | . | . | CASSGHENEKLFF | TGTGCCAGCAGTGGCCATGAGAATGAAAAACTGTTTTTT
TRBJ1-1 | TRBV6-5 | . | . | CASSYRGSPNTEAFF | TGTGCCAGCAGTTACCGGGGTTCCCCTAACACTGAAGCTTTCTTT
TRBJ2-3 | TRBV5-5 | . | . | CASSLRNWGTDTQYF | TGTGCCAGCAGCTTGAGGAATTGGGGCACAGATACGCAGTATTTT
TRBJ2-7 | TRBV5-5 | . | . | CASSLRSRGAPPSYEQYF | TGTGCCAGCAGCTTGAGGTCACGGGGGGCCCCACCCAGCTACGAGCAGTACTTC
TRBJ1-5 | TRBV19 | . | . | CASSIGKLRDNQPQHF | TGTGCCAGTAGTATAGGAAAGCTCCGAGACAATCAGCCCCAGCATTTT
TRBJ1-2 | TRBV5-1 | TRBD1 | . | CASSPRTGDGYTF | TGCGCCAGCAGCCCCCGAACAGGGGATGGCTACACCTTC
TRBJ2-7 | TRBV28 | TRBD2 | . | CASRIGTTAHEQYF | TGTGCCAGCAGAATAGGGACTACAGCCCACGAGCAGTACTTC
TRBJ1-5 | TRBV5-6 | . | few | CASSLGPGSISNQPQHF | TGTGCCAGCAGCTTGGGGCCAGGTTCTATAAGCAATCAGCCCCAGCATTTT
TRBJ1-2 | TRBV11-1 | . | few | CASSMEERYGYTF | TGTGCCAGCAGCATGGAGGAGCGCTATGGCTACACCTTC
TRBJ1-3 | TRBV10-3 | . | . | CAISTEPGNTIYF | TGTGCCATCAGTACAGAACCTGGAAACACCATATATTTT
TRBJ1-4 | TRBV5-1 | . | . | CASRAGTRNEKLFF | TGCGCCAGCAGGGCCGGGACCCGAAATGAAAAACTGTTTTTT
TRBJ2-7 | TRBV7-2 | TRBD2 | . | CASSLSGVLYEQYF | TGTGCCAGCAGCCTCAGCGGGGTTCTATACGAGCAGTACTTC
TRBJ1-1 | TRBV13 | TRBD1 | . | CASSQAGGVYEAFF | TGTGCCAGCAGCCAAGCAGGGGGCGTATATGAAGCTTTCTTT
TRBJ2-5 | TRBV28 | TRBD2 | . | CASRPRPGLAGYQETQYF | TGTGCCAGCAGACCCCGGCCCGGACTAGCGGGGTACCAAGAGACCCAGTACTTC
TRBJ1-5 | TRBV28 | . | . | CASSRSGRRQMGNQPQHF | TGTGCCAGCAGTCGCTCAGGACGTAGACAAATGGGCAATCAGCCCCAGCATTTT
TRBJ2-7 | TRBV12-2 | . | once | CASRLAMGDEQYF | TGTGCAAGTCGCTTAGCTATGGGGGACGAGCAGTACTTC
TRBJ2-5 | TRBV18 | TRBD2 | . | CASSPTARRGGQETQYF | TGTGCCAGCTCACCTACAGCACGAAGGGGAGGGCAAGAGACCCAGTACTTC
TRBJ1-2 | TRBV5-1 | TRBD1 | . | CASSLGVTGTINYGYTF | TGCGCCAGCAGCTTGGGAGTGACAGGGACTATTAACTATGGCTACACCTTC
TRBJ2-3 | TRBV5-1 | TRBD2 | . | CASSLATSGGADTQYF | TGCGCCAGCAGCTTGGCGACTAGCGGGGGGGCAGATACGCAGTATTTT
TRBJ1-5 | TRBV9 | . | . | CASSVDPRVDQPQHF | TGTGCCAGCAGCGTAGACCCCAGGGTAGATCAGCCCCAGCATTTT
TRBJ1-1 | TRBV5-1 | . | . | CASSFDTMNTEAFF | TGCGCCAGCAGTTTTGACACGATGAACACTGAAGCTTTCTTT
TRBJ2-7 | TRBV18 | . | . | CASSPIWGPKAYEQYF | TGTGCCAGCTCACCAATTTGGGGCCCTAAAGCCTACGAGCAGTACTTC
TRBJ2-4 | TRBV25-1 | TRBD1 | few | CASSNRQGLGKNIQYF | TGTGCCAGCAGTAACCGACAGGGCCTAGGAAAAAACATTCAGTACTTC
TRBJ2-7 | TRBV30 | TRBD1 | . | CAWIRWTGRDYEQYF | TGTGCCTGGATCAGGTGGACAGGGAGAGACTACGAGCAGTACTTC
TRBJ1-4 | TRBV30 | . | . | CACDVRVNEKLFF | TGTGCCTGTGACGTAAGAGTAAATGAAAAACTGTTTTTT
TRBJ2-2 | TRBV7-3 | TRBD1 | . | CASSYGTGNTGELFF | TGTGCCAGCAGTTACGGGACAGGAAACACCGGGGAGCTGTTTTTT
TRBJ2-7 | TRBV6-6 | . | . | CASSYQEYYEQYF | TGTGCCAGCAGTTACCAGGAGTACTACGAGCAGTACTTC
TRBJ2-3 | TRBV10-3 | . | . | CAISAKDTQYF | TGTGCCATCAGTGCAAAAGATACGCAGTATTTT